The rows below give T cell receptor beta chains drawn from one sample of a study of T cell responses to AZD1222 COVID-19 vaccine. Using immunoSEQ multiplex PCR, the repertoire was profiled, and TCRdb retains in-frame clones only, with some absent. The table shows approximately 100,000 clones, with roughly 92% occurring only once. Sample: peripheral blood, taken on day 0 of AZD1222 vaccination. The receptors originated from an adult in good health. Each CDR3 is given with its conserved first and last residue. Clone size, where shown, is once, few, many, or a class for clones that have expanded.

j_call v_call clone_size cdr3_aa
TRBJ1-5 TRBV12-3/TRBV12-4 - CASSKGGGPQHF
TRBJ2-7 TRBV11-2 - CASSLAPDSQYF
TRBJ2-3 TRBV6-5 - CASSYSRQGSTDTQYF
TRBJ2-3 TRBV6-2/TRBV6-3 - CASSYSRTSGVGTQYF
TRBJ1-2 TRBV4-3 - CASSQDRTAIMGYTF
TRBJ1-1 TRBV21-1 few CASSIAGRRDTEAFF
TRBJ1-5 TRBV18 - CASARGGEDQPQHF
TRBJ2-7 TRBV7-6 few CASSLVQGDYEQYF
TRBJ1-3 TRBV7-8 - CASSSSGSGNTIYF
TRBJ1-3 TRBV5-1 - CASSLVPMAGNTIYF
TRBJ1-2 TRBV11-2 - CASSTGQSWGYTF
TRBJ1-4 TRBV20-1 - CSASRQTNNEKLFF
TRBJ1-1 TRBV27 - CASSLRDSSFAEAFF
TRBJ1-2 TRBV11-2 few CASSLDTYGYTF
TRBJ1-5 TRBV6-5 - CASSLDSSNQPQHF
TRBJ2-5 TRBV7-9 - CASRPWTGGETQYF
TRBJ2-7 TRBV12-3/TRBV12-4 - CASSLRQGHEQYF
TRBJ1-6 TRBV7-2 - CASSLTGLDNSPLHF
TRBJ1-2 TRBV18 - CASSRVDRGGNYGYTF
TRBJ1-3 TRBV13 - CASSSGRRYGNTIYF
TRBJ1-1 TRBV4-1 - CASSQDRVQNAEAFF
TRBJ2-7 TRBV7-6 - CASSLATQVYEQYF
TRBJ1-2 TRBV6-4 - CASRRDVANYGYTF
TRBJ1-4 TRBV3-1/TRBV3-2 - CASSQGRNEKLFF
TRBJ2-7 TRBV7-2 once CASSLIPGVGSYEQYF
TRBJ1-2 TRBV24-1 - CATSPSGSNYGYTF
TRBJ2-5 TRBV7-2 once CASSLASQLQETQYF
TRBJ1-1 TRBV14 - CASSQDWTGDWNTEAFF
TRBJ1-5 TRBV7-3 once CASSLPNQPQHF
TRBJ1-6 TRBV6-4 - CASSPTGDYNSPLHF
TRBJ2-7 TRBV19 - CASSLTGTGAYEQYF